The present TCR beta chain was sequenced within a study of blood T cell repertoires in COVID-19. On the study more broadly: Samples came from the United States, Italy and Spain, spanning acute and convalescent COVID-19.

This clone was seen once. Data came from immunoSEQ multiplex PCR; TCRdb stores just in-frame clones and leaves some out. The table has 130,000 or so clones, just under 90% seen once. The trim removed 4 bases at V and 2 bases at J, leaving 9 bases unmatched. Germline V gene data show CDR1 as SGHDT and CDR2 as YYEEEE. The CDR3 totals 16 residues. The chain links TRBV5-6 to TRBJ2-3; the match to TRBD2 covers 8 bases. Sequencing was performed on peripheral blood. The clonotype comes from a woman in her forties or fifties with acute or convalescent COVID-19. The CDR3: CASSRRTSPITDTQYF. CDR3 sequence (DNA): TGTGCCAGCAGCAGGAGGACTAGCCCAATCACAGATACGCAGTATTTT.